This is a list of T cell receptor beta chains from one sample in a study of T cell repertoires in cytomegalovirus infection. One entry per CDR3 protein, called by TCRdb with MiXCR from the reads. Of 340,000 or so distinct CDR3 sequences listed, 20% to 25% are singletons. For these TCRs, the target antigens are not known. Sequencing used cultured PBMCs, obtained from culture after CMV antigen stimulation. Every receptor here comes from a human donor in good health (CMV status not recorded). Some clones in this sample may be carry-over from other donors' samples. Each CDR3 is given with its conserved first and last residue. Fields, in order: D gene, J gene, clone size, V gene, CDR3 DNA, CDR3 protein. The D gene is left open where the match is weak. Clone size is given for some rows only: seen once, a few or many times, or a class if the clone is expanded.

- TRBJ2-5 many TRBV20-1 TGCAGTGCTAGAGATGTCGGGACAACAAAAGAGACCCAGTACTTC CSARDVGTTKETQYF
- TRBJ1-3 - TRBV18 TGTGCCAGCTCACCAACGGTCGTCAGCCCGTCTGGAAACACCATATATTTT CASSPTVVSPSGNTIYF
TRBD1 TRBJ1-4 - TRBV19 TGTGCCAGTAACTCCCAGGGGGCTGCTAATGAAAAACTGTTTTTT CASNSQGAANEKLFF
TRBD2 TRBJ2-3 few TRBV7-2 TGTGCCAGCAGCTGGGGACTAGGTAAAACGGATACGCAGTATTTT CASSWGLGKTDTQYF
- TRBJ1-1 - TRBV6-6 TGTGCCAGCAGTTCAGGGAAGTGGAACACTGAAGCTTTCTTT CASSSGKWNTEAFF
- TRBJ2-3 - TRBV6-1 TGTGCCAGCAGTCCGGCAAAGACAGATACGCAGTATTTT CASSPAKTDTQYF
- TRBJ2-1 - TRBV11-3 TGTGCCAGCAGCTTAGGGCGAGGTGGGATCTCCTACAATGAGCAGTTCTTC CASSLGRGGISYNEQFF
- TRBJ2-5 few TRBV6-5 TGTGCCAGCAGTTACTCGAGGCGGGAGACCCAGTACTTC CASSYSRRETQYF
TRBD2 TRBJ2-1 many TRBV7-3 TGTGCCAGCAGCCTCCTCCTTCGGACTAGCGGGAGCGGGTATGAGCAGTTCTTC CASSLLLRTSGSGYEQFF
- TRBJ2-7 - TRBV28 TGTGCCAGCAGTTTATATGGAGACTACGAGCAGTACTTC CASSLYGDYEQYF
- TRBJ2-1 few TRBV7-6 TGTGCCAGCAGCGGGGTTGGACAGTCATACAATGAGCAGTTCTTC CASSGVGQSYNEQFF
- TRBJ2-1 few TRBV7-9 TGTGCCAGCAGCCGAACCCTTCTACCAAGGGTTTCGGATGAGCAGTTCTTC CASSRTLLPRVSDEQFF
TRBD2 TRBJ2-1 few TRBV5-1 TGCGCCAGCAGTTGGGGCGGGAGAGGCTCGGCTGAGCAGTTCTTC CASSWGGRGSAEQFF
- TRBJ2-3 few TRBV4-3 TGCGCCAGCAGCCAAGATCGGAACGGGGGCACAGATACGCAGTATTTT CASSQDRNGGTDTQYF
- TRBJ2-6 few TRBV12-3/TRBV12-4 TGTGCCAGCAGTTTTTGGCAGGGACCACTTGGGGCCAACGTCCTGACTTTC CASSFWQGPLGANVLTF
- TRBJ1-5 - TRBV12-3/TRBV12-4 TGTGCCAGCAGTTTAGAAGTGGGGCCTTATAGCAATCAGCCCCAGCATTTT CASSLEVGPYSNQPQHF
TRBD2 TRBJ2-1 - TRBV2 TGTGCCAGCAGGGGGACTAGATCAGAACTGAGGCAGTTCTTC CASRGTRSELRQFF
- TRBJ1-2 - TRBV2 TGTGCCAGCAGCGCGACAGGATTTAACTATGGCTACACCTTC CASSATGFNYGYTF
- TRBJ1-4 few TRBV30 TGTGCCTGGAGAACGGTGCTAAACGAAAAACTGTTTTTT CAWRTVLNEKLFF
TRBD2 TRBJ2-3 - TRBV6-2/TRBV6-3 TGTGCCAGCAGTTTACTAGCGGTCCCTCCAGATACGCAGTATTTT CASSLLAVPPDTQYF
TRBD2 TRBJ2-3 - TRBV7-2 TGTGCCAGCAGCTACCCTCGAGCGGGAGGCGGGGATACGCAGTATTTT CASSYPRAGGGDTQYF
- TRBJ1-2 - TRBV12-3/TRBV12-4 TGTGCCAGCAGTTTGAGGGCAGACTATGGCTACACCTTC CASSLRADYGYTF
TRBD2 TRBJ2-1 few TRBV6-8 TGTGCCAGCAGTTACAGGGGGACTAGCGGGTACAATGAGCAGTTCTTC CASSYRGTSGYNEQFF
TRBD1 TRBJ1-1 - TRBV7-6 TGTGCCAGCAGCTTAGGATGGGACAGGGCAGAAGCTTTCTTT CASSLGWDRAEAFF
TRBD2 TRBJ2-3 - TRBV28 TGTGCCAGCAGCCTCGCACTCGGGACTACTGTTACGCAGTATTTT CASSLALGTTVTQYF
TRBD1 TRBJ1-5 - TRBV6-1 TGTGCCAGCAGTCCAGGGGGCGTAACCCAGCCCCAGCATTTT CASSPGGVTQPQHF
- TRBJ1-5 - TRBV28 TGTGCCAGCAGTTCTGGGGGCAGTTTTGACAATCAGCCCCAGCATTTT CASSSGGSFDNQPQHF
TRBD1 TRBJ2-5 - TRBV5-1 TGCGCCAGCAGCTTGGTGGCAGGGGGCATACGAGAGACCCAGTACTTC CASSLVAGGIRETQYF
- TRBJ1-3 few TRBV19 TGTGCCAGTAGTCTTCGCTCCGACTACTCTGGAAACACCATATATTTT CASSLRSDYSGNTIYF
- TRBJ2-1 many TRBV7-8 TGTGCCAGCAGCTTAGCGCGCTGGGATGAGCAGTTCTTC CASSLARWDEQFF
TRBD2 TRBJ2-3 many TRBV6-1 TGTGCCAGCAGTTCGGGACTAGCGGTAGATACGCAGTATTTT CASSSGLAVDTQYF
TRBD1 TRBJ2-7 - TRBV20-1 TGCAGTGCTAGGACAGGGCCCGAGCAGTACTTC CSARTGPEQYF
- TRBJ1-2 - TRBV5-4 TGTGCCAGCAGCTTCGACAGTGGTCCTGGGTTCTACTATGGCTACACCTTC CASSFDSGPGFYYGYTF
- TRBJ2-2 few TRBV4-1 TGCGCCAGCAGCCAAGAAAAGGCCGGCGGGGTGGCCGGGGAGCTGTTTTTT CASSQEKAGGVAGELFF
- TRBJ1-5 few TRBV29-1 TGCAGCGTTTCGGGGGGAGGGAATCAGCCCCAGCATTTT CSVSGGGNQPQHF
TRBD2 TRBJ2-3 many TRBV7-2 TGTGCCAGCAGCGGAAGACTAGCGGGAGGCCTCGGAGATACGCAGTATTTT CASSGRLAGGLGDTQYF
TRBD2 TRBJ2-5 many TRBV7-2 TGTGCCAGCAGCGTCCTCTCTAGCGGCCAAGAGACCCAGTACTTC CASSVLSSGQETQYF
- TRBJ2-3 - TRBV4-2 TGTGCCAGCAGCCAAGATGGGCTAGAATCCGATACGCAGTATTTT CASSQDGLESDTQYF
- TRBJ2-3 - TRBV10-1 TGCGCCAGCAGTGAGTCGAGTACGCAGTATTTT CASSESSTQYF
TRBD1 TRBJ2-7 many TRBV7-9 TGTGCCAGCAGGCCCCCGGGGACAGGGGCAGGTTACGAGCAGTACTTC CASRPPGTGAGYEQYF
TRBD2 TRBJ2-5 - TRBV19 TGTGCCAGTAGTCCGGGAGGTCGTGAGACCCAGTACTTC CASSPGGRETQYF
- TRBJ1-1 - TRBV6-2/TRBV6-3 TGTGCCAGCAGTCCTACCGGGACATCGGACCCTGAAGCTTTCTTT CASSPTGTSDPEAFF
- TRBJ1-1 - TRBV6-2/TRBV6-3 TGTGCCAGCAGTTATAGACGGGGGCGCGGAATTATAGAAGCTTTCTTT CASSYRRGRGIIEAFF
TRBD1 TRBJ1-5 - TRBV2 TGTGCCAGCAGTCCTAGGGACAGGGCTGAACCCCAGCATTTT CASSPRDRAEPQHF
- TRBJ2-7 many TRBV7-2 TGTGCCAGCAGCTCCTTCTCCTACGAGCAGTACTTC CASSSFSYEQYF
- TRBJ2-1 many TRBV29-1 TGCAGCGTTGAACAGTTCAATGAGCAGTTCTTC CSVEQFNEQFF
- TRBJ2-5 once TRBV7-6 TGTGCCAGCAGCTTCCCTCCTCTGGAGACCCAGTACTTC CASSFPPLETQYF
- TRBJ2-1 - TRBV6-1 TGTGCCAGCAGAGGACTGGGGGGATTCAATGAGCAGTTCTTC CASRGLGGFNEQFF
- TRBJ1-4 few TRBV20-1 TGCAGTGCTAGTAAAATCGGGCAGGCTGCAACTAATGAAAAACTGTTTTTT CSASKIGQAATNEKLFF
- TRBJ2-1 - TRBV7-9 TGTGCCAGCAGCTTAGCGGCAGGGTGGGACAATGAGCAGTTCTTC CASSLAAGWDNEQFF
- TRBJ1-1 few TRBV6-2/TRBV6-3 TGTGCCAGCAGCGGAGAAGGGGGTGTGAACACTGAAGCTTTCTTT CASSGEGGVNTEAFF